Sequencing of this TCR beta chain was carried out in a study of T-cell memory formation after mild COVID-19. TCRdb re-derived calls from the 5' RACE reads in MiXCR, one entry per CDR3 protein. The table includes 200,000 to 250,000 distinct CDR3 sequences, more than 9% detected once. CDR1 is SGHAT, CDR2 FQDESV, per germline (reference sequence). The V end was cut by 2 bases, the J end by 3 bases, with 10 bases between. The CDR3 is 14 amino acids. This chain uses TRBV11-1 with TRBJ1-2; D is possibly TRBD1 (5 bases). The sequencing sample was made of PBMCs or a T cell subset sorted from them (not recorded which). This TCR came from a man aged 18 to 29 who had mild COVID-19 (a few samples of this study predate the infection). Cell type and time point are not known. The CDR3 protein is CASSLMTADYGYTF. The DNA for the CDR3 is TGTGCCAGCAGCTTAATGACAGCCGACTATGGCTACACCTTC.